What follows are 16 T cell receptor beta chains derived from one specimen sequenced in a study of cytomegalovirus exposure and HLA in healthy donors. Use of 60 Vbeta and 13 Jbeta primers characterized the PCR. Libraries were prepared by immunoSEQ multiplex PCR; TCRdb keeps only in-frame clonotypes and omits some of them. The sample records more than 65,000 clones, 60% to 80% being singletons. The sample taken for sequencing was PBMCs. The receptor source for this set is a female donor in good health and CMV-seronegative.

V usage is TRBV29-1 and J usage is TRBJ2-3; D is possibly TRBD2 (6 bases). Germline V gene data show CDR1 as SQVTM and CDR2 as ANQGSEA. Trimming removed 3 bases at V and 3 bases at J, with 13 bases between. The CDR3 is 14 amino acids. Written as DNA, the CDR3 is TGCAGCGTTGACGAGGGAGGAGGGACAGATACGCAGTATTTT. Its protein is CSVDEGGGTDTQYF.

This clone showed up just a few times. CDR3 bases: TGTGCCTGGAACCCGACAGGCATAAATCAGCCCCAGCATTTT. It codes for CAWNPTGINQPQHF. The V gene is TRBV30, the J gene TRBJ1-5; weak D call: TRBD1 (6 bases). The ends were cut back, 4 bases at V and 4 bases at J, with 14 bases in the middle. CDR1 is GTSNPN, CDR2 SVGIG, per germline (reference sequence). The CDR3 covers 14 residues.

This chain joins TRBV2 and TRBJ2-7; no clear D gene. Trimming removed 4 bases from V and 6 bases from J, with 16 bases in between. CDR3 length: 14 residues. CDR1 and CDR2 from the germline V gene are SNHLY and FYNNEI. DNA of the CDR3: TGTGCCAGCAGTGGCACACCGACAAGTTTCGAGCAGTACTTC. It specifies CASSGTPTSFEQYF.

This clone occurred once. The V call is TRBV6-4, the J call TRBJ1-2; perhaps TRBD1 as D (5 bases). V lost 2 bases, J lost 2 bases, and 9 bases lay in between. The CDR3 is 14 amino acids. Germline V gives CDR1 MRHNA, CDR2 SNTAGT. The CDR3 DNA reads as TGTGCCAGCAGTGACGATAGGGGCAACTATGGCTACACCTTC. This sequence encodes CASSDDRGNYGYTF.

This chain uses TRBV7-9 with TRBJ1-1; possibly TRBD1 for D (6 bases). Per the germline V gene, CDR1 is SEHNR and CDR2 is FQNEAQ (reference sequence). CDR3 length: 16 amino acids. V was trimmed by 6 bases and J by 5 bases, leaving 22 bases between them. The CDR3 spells CASRGAGGGTWTEAFF. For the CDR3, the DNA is TGTGCCAGCAGGGGGGCGGGGGGCGGAACATGGACTGAAGCTTTCTTT.

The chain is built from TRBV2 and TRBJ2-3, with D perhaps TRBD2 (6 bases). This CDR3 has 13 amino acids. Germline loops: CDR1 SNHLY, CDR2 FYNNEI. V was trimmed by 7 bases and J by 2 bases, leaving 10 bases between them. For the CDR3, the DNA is TGTGCCAGCAAGGGACTCTTCACAGATACGCAGTATTTT. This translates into CASKGLFTDTQYF.

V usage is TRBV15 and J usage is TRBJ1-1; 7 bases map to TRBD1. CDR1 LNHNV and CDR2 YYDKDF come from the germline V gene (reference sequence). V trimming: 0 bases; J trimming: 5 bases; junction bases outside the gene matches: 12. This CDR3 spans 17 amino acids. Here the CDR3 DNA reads TGTGCCACCAGCAGAGATAATAACAAGGGGGCGAGAACTGAAGCTTTCTTT. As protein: CATSRDNNKGARTEAFF.

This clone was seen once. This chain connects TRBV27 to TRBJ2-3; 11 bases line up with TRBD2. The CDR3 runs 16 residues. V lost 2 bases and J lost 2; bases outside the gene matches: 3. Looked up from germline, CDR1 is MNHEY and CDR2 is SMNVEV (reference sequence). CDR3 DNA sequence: TGTGCCAGCAGTTTACTAGCGGGGGGCCTCACAGATACGCAGTATTTT. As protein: CASSLLAGGLTDTQYF.

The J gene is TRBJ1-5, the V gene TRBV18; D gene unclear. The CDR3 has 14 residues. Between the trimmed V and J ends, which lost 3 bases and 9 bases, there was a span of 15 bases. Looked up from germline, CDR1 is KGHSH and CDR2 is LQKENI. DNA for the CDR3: TGTGCCAGCTCACCCGATGAGGTCCGATCGCCCCAGCATTTT. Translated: CASSPDEVRSPQHF.

CDR3 residues: CASSRNTGGQETQYF. The CDR3 DNA follows: TGTGCCAGCAGCCGGAATACAGGGGGGCAAGAGACCCAGTACTTC. The V call is TRBV5-4, the J call TRBJ2-5, with 8 bases fitting TRBD1. There are 15 residues in the CDR3. Trimming removed 4 bases from V and 2 bases from J; junction bases left unmatched: 7. Germline values: CDR1 SGHNT, CDR2 YYREEE (reference sequence). Based on the CDR3 plus reference TRBV5-4 and TRBJ2-5, the full variable domain is ETGVTQSPTHLIKTRGQQVTLRCSSQSGHNTVSWYQQALGQGPQFIFQYYREEENGRGNFPPRFSGLQFPNYSSELNVNALELDDSALYLCASSRNTGGQETQYFGPGTRLLVL.

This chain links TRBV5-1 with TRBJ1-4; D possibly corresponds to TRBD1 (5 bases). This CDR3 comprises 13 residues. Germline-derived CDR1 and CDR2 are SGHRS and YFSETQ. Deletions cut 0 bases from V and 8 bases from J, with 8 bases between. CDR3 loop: CASSLDRSEKLFF. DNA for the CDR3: TGCGCCAGCAGCTTGGACAGGTCCGAAAAACTGTTTTTT.

This chain's CDR3 is CATSRAGGGADTQYF. For the CDR3, the DNA is TGTGCCACCAGCAGAGCGGGCGGGGGGGCAGATACGCAGTATTTT. The chain couples TRBV15 to TRBJ2-3; 9 bases map to TRBD2. Germline CDR1 is LNHNV and CDR2 is YYDKDF (reference sequence). The CDR3 runs to 15 residues. Trimming cost V 1 base and J 4 bases; bases outside gene matches: 3.

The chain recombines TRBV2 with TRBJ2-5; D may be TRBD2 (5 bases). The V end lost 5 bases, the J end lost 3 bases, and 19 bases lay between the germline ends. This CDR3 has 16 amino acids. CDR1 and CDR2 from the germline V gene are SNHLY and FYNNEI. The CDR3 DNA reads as TGTGCCAGCAGTTCTGCGCTAGCACCTAGGGAAGAGACCCAGTACTTC. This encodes CASSSALAPREETQYF.

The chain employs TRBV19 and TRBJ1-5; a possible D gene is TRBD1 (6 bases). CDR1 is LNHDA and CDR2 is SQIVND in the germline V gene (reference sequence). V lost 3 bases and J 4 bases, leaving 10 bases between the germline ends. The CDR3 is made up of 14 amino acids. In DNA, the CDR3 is TGTGCCAGTAGTATCAACAGGGAGAATCAGCCCCAGCATTTT. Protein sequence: CASSINRENQPQHF. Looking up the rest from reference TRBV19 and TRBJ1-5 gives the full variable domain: DGGITQSPKYLFRKEGQNVTLSCEQNLNHDAMYWYRQDPGQGLRLIYYSQIVNDFQKGDIAEGYSVSREKKESFPLTVTSAQKNPTAFYLCASSINRENQPQHFGDGTRLSIL.

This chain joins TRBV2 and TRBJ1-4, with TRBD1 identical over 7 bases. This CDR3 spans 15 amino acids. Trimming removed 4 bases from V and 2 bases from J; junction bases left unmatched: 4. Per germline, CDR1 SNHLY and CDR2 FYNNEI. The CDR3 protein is CASSAKGGTNEKLFF. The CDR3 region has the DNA TGTGCCAGCAGTGCGAAAGGGGGCACTAATGAAAAACTGTTTTTT.

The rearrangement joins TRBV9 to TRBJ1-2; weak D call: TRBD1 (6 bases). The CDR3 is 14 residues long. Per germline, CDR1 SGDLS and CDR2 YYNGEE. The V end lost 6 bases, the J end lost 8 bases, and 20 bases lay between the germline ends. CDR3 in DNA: TGTGCCAGCACCACCTGGGGGGGGCAGGAAGGCTACACCTTC. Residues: CASTTWGGQEGYTF.